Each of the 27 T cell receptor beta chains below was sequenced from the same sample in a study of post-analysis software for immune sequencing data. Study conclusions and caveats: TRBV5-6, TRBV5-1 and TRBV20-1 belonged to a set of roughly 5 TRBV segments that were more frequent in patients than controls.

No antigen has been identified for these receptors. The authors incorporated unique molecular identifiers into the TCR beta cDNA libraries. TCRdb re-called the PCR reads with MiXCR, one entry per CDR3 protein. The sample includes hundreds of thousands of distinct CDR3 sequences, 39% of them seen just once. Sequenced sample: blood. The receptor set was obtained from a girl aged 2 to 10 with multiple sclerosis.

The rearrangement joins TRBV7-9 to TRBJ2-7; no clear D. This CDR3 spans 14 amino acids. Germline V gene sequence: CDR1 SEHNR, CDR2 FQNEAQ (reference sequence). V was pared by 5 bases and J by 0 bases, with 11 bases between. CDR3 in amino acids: CASSPAVVSYEQYF. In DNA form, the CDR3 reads TGTGCCAGCAGCCCGGCGGTGGTCTCCTACGAGCAGTACTTC.

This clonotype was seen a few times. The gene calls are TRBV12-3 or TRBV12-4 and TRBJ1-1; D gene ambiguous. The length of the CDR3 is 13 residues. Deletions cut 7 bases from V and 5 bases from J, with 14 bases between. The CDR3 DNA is TGTGCCAGCACCGTGCCAATGGTTACTGAAGCTTTCTTT. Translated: CASTVPMVTEAFF.

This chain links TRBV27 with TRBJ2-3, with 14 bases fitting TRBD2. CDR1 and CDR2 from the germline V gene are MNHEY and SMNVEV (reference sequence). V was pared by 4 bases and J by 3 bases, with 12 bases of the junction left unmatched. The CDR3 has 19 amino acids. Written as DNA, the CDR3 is TGTGCCAGCAGTTCGGGGACTAGCGGGGGCAATCTTGGTACAGATACGCAGTATTTT. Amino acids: CASSSGTSGGNLGTDTQYF.

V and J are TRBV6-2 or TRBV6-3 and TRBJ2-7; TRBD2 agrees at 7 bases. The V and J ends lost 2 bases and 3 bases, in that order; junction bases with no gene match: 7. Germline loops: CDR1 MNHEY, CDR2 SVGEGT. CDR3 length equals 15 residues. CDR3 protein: CASSYQGGSYYEQYF. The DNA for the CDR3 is TGTGCCAGCAGTTACCAAGGCGGGAGCTACTACGAGCAGTACTTC.

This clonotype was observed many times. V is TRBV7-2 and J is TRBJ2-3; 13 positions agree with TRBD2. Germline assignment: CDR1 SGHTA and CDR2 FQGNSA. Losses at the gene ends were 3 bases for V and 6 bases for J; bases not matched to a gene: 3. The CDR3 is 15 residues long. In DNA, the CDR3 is TGTGCCAGCAGCTTGGGACTAGCGGGGACCGATACGCAGTATTTT. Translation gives CASSLGLAGTDTQYF.

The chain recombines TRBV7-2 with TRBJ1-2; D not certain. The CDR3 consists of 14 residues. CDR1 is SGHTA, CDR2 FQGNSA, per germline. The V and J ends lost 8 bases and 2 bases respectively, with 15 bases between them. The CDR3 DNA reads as TGTGCCAGCCGCCCATGGGAGGGAAACTATGGCTACACCTTC. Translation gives CASRPWEGNYGYTF.

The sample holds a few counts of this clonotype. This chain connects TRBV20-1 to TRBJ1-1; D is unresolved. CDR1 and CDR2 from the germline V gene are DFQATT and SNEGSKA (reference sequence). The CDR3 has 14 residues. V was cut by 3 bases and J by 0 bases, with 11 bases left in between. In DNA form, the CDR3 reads TGCAGTGCTAGTCTGGTCGGATTGAACACTGAAGCTTTCTTT. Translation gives CSASLVGLNTEAFF.

For the CDR3, the DNA is TGCAGTGCTCTCCAGGGGGACTATGGCTACACCTTC. It codes for CSALQGDYGYTF. The chain is built from TRBV20-1 and TRBJ1-2; 7 bases line up with TRBD1. The CDR3 runs 12 residues. CDR1 DFQATT and CDR2 SNEGSKA come from the germline V gene (reference sequence). V was pared by 5 bases and J by 3 bases, with 3 bases of the junction left unmatched.

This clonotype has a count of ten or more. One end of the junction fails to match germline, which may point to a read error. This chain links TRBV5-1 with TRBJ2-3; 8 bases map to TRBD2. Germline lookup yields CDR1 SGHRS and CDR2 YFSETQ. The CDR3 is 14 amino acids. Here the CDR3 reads CASSLLAGTDTQYF. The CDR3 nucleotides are TGTGCCAGCAGTTTACTAGCGGGCACAGATACGCAGTATTTT.

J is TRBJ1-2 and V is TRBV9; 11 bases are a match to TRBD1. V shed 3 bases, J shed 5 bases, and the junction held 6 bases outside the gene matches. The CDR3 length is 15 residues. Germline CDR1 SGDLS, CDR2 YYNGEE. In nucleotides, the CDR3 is TGTGCCAGCAGCGGTTACCGGGACAGGGGGTATGGCTACACCTTC. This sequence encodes CASSGYRDRGYGYTF.

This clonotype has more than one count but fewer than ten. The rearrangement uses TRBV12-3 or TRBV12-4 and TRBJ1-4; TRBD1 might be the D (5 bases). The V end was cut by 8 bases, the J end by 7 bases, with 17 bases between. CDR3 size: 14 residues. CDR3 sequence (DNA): TGTGCCAGCTCTGAGGGGTGGCGCTTTGAAAAACTGTTTTTT. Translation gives CASSEGWRFEKLFF.

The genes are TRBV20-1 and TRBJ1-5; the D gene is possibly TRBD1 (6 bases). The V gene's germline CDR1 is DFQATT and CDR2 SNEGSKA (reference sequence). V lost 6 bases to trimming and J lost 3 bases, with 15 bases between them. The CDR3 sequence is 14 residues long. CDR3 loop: CSAEQGRTNQPQHF. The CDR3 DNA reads TGCAGTGCCGAACAGGGCAGAACCAATCAGCCCCAGCATTTT.

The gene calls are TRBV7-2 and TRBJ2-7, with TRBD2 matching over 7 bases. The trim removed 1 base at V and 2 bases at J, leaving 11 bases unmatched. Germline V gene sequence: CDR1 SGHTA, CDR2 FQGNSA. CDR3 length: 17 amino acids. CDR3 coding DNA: TGTGCCAGCAGCTTAGTCCCAGGACTAGTGATTCCCTACGAGCAGTACTTC. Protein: CASSLVPGLVIPYEQYF.

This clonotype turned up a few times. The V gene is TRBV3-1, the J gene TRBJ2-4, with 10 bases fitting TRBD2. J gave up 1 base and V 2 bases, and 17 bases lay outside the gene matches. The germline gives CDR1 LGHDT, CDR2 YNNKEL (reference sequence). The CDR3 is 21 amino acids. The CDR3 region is CASSQYFRKRGGGEAKNIQYF. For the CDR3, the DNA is TGTGCCAGCAGCCAATATTTTCGGAAGCGGGGGGGCGGTGAGGCCAAAAACATTCAGTACTTC.

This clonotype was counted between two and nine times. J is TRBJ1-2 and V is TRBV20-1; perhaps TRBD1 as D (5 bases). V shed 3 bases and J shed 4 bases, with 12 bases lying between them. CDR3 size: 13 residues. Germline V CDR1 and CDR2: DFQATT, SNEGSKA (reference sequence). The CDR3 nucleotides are TGCAGTGCTAGTAACAGGATCAGCTATGGCTACACCTTC. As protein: CSASNRISYGYTF.

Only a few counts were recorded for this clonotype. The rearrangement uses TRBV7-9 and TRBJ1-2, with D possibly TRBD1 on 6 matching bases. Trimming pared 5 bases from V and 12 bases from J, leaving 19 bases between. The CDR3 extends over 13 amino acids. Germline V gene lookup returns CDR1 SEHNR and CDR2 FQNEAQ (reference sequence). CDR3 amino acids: CASSQEDSWTNTF. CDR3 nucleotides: TGTGCCAGCAGCCAGGAGGACAGTTGGACTAACACCTTC.

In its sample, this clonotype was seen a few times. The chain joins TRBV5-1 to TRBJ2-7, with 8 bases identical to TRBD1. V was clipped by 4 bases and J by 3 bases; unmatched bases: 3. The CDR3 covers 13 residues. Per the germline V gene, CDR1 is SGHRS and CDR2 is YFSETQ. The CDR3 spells CASSATGDYEQYF. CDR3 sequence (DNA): TGCGCCAGCAGCGCGACAGGGGACTACGAGCAGTACTTC. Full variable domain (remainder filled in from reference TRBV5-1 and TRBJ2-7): KAGVTQTPRYLIKTRGQQVTLSCSPISGHRSVSWYQQTPGQGLQFLFEYFSETQRNKGNFPGRFSGRQFSNSRSEMNVSTLELGDSALYLCASSATGDYEQYFGPGTRLTVT.

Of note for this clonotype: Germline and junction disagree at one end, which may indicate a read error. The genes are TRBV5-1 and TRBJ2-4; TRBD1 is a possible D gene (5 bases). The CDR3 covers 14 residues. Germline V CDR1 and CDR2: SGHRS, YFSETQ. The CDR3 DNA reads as TGCGCCAGCAGCTCGGCAGGGTCTGGGAACACTCAGTACTTC. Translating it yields CASSSAGSGNTQYF.

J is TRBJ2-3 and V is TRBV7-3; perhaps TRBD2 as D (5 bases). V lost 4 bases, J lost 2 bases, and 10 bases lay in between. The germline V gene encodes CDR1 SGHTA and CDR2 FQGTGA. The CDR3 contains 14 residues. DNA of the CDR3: TGTGCCAGCAGCTACGGACTCCACACAGATACGCAGTATTTT. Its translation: CASSYGLHTDTQYF.

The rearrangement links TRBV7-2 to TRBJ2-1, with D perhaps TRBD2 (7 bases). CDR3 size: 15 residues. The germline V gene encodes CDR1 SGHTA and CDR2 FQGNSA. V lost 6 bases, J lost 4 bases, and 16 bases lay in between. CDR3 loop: CASSQWGGSYNEQFF. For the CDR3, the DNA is TGTGCCAGCAGTCAGTGGGGGGGCTCATACAATGAGCAGTTCTTC.

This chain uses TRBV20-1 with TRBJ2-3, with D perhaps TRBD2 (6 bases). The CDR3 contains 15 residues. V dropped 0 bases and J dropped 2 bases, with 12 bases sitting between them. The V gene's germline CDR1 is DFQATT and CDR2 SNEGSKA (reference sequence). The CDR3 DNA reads TGCAGTGCTAGAGATGTCGCGGGGATCACAGATACGCAGTATTTT. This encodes CSARDVAGITDTQYF.

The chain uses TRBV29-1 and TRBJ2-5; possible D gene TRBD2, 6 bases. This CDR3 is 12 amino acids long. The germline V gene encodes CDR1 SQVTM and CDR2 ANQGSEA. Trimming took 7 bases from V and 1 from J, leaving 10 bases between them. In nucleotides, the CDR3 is TGCAGCGGCGGGGCGGGCCAAGAGACCCAGTACTTC. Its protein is CSGGAGQETQYF.

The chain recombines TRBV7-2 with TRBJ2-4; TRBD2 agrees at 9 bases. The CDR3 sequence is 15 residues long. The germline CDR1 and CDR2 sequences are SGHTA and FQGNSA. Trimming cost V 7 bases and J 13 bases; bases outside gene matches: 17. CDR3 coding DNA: TGTGCCAGCACCCCTCGCGGTAGCGGGAGTGGAGAGCAGTACTTC. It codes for CASTPRGSGSGEQYF.

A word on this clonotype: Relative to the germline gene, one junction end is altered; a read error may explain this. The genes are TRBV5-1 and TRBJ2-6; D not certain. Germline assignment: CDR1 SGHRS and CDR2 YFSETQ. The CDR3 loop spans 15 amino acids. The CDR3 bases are TGCGCCAGCAGCCCCAATCAGGCTGGGGTCAACGTCCTGACTTTC. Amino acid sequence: CASSPNQAGVNVLTF.

Here the CDR3 DNA reads TGCGCCAGCAGCTTGTGGACAGGGGGCCAGGAGGGGACCCAGTACTTC. This encodes CASSLWTGGQEGTQYF. J is TRBJ2-5 and V is TRBV5-1; 11 bases align to TRBD1. The CDR3 is 16 amino acids. With V trimmed by 1 base and J by 7 bases, 9 bases remained unmatched. CDR1 is SGHRS, CDR2 YFSETQ, per germline.

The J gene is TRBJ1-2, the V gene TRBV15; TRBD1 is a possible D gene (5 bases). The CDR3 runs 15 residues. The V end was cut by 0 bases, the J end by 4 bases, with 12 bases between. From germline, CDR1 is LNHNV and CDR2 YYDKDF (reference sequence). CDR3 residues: CATSRDWDGTYGYTF. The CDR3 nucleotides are TGTGCCACCAGCAGAGATTGGGACGGCACCTATGGCTACACCTTC.

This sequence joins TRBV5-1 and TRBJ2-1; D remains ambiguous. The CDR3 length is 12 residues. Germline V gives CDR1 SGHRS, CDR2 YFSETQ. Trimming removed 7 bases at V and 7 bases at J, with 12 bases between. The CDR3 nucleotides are TGCGCCAGCGGGCTAGTAGGGAATGAGCAGTTCTTC. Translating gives CASGLVGNEQFF.